This passage covers 18 T cell receptor beta chains from one sample sequenced in a study of CD8+ T cells in alopecia areata listed by TCRdb under 2018. Libraries were made using the immunoSEQ multiplex PCR assay. To provide template for TCR sequencing, every sample had RNA extracted and reverse transcribed into cDNA. TCRdb re-hosts the immuneACCESS table, in-frame sequences only. Its copies lack some clones; in the studies checked, an unresolved V gene accounts for under half of them, and the cause for the rest is not known. The sample table lists around 20,000 clones, around 62% of them with a count of one. The top ten clonotypes cover roughly 4.8% of the sample. CD4+ cells from five biomarker-study patients were further sorted into CD25+CD127- cells. The sequenced sample was CD4+ Tregs sorted from blood. These receptors were taken from a human donor with alopecia areata.

This chain uses TRBV7-2 with TRBJ1-2; a possible D gene is TRBD1 (6 bases). V lost 3 bases, J lost 4 bases, and 15 bases lay in between. This CDR3 region has 15 residues. Germline-derived CDR1 and CDR2 are SGHTA and FQGNSA. The CDR3 region has the DNA TGTGCCAGCAGCTTTAACGGGGGGCGGGGCTATGGCTACACCTTC. It specifies CASSFNGGRGYGYTF.

The V call is TRBV13, the J call TRBJ2-5; 8 nucleotides line up with TRBD1. J lost 9 bases, V lost 4 bases, and 13 bases had no gene match. The CDR3 sequence is 15 residues long. Germline-derived CDR1 and CDR2 are PRHDT and FYEKMQ (reference sequence). CDR3 sequence: CASSSQGGQGASQYF. The CDR3 bases are TGTGCCAGCAGCTCCCAAGGAGGACAGGGAGCGTCCCAGTACTTC.

This chain uses TRBV7-2 with TRBJ2-7, with TRBD2 matching over 9 bases. In germline, CDR1 is SGHTA, CDR2 FQGNSA. Unmatched junction bases numbered 7, after V lost 3 bases and J lost 4 bases. This CDR3 region has 15 residues. The CDR3 region has the DNA TGTGCCAGCAGCTTGGCGGGGGGGCGCGGGTACGAGCAGTACTTC. Protein sequence: CASSLAGGRGYEQYF.

In the case of this clone: An end of the junction differs from the germline gene, which may be a read error. The chain links TRBV28 to TRBJ1-5; D gene ambiguous. The germline V gene encodes CDR1 MDHEN and CDR2 SYDVKM. This CDR3 spans 11 amino acids. CDR3 DNA: TGTGCCAGCGGTAGCTTCTCCGAAGAGGATTTT. Encoded protein: CASGSFSEEDF.

This clone has just one count. The rearrangement uses TRBV6-1 and TRBJ2-1; D ambiguous. Germline V gene data show CDR1 as MNHNS and CDR2 as SASEGT. The CDR3 contains 17 residues. Trimming shortened V by 0 bases and J by 14 bases, and 26 bases separated the two germline ends. The CDR3 region is CASSEAGSRTTRSSEFF. CDR3 DNA sequence: TGTGCCAGCAGTGAAGCTGGGTCGAGGACCACAAGGTCGTCCGAGTTCTTC.

This clone was observed a few times. The gene calls are TRBV7-2 and TRBJ1-3; weak D call: TRBD1 (5 bases). The CDR3 length is 16 residues. CDR1 is SGHTA, CDR2 FQGNSA, per germline. With 3 bases removed from V and 0 bases from J, the gap between germline ends came to 12 bases. The CDR3 coding sequence is TGTGCCAGCAGCTTTTCCGGGGCCAACTCTGGAAACACCATATATTTT. This codes for CASSFSGANSGNTIYF.

The chain couples TRBV28 to TRBJ2-3, with 9 nucleotides matching TRBD1. The junction had 4 bases not matched to a gene; V was cut back by 5 bases and J by 4 bases. The CDR3 covers 14 residues. Germline CDR1 reads MDHEN; CDR2 reads SYDVKM. DNA of the CDR3: TGTGCCAGCAGTAGACAGGGGGGTTCAGATACGCAGTATTTT. Translating it yields CASSRQGGSDTQYF.

The CDR3 DNA is TGTGCCAGCAGCCGCAACTCGAGGTCCTACAATGAGCAGTTCTTC. It translates to CASSRNSRSYNEQFF. The rearrangement joins TRBV7-2 to TRBJ2-1; D is ambiguous. The CDR3 contains 15 residues. Germline CDR1 and CDR2: SGHTA and FQGNSA. V lost 5 bases, J lost 1 base, and 12 bases lay in between.

In its sample, this clone was seen a few times. The rearrangement uses TRBV5-6 and TRBJ2-7; no clear D. V was pared by 2 bases and J by 4 bases, with 7 bases between. This CDR3 has 12 residues. Germline V gives CDR1 SGHDT, CDR2 YYEEEE. The CDR3 loop reads CASSLGAYEQYF. Here the CDR3 DNA reads TGTGCCAGCAGCTTAGGCGCTTACGAGCAGTACTTC.

V is TRBV2 and J is TRBJ2-3, with a possible D match to TRBD2 (5 bases). Germline CDR1 is SNHLY and CDR2 is FYNNEI. V was trimmed by 2 bases and J by 2 bases, leaving 14 bases between them. The CDR3 totals 16 residues. The CDR3 DNA sequence: TGTGCCAGCAGTGAACTAGCCTCCCTGGTCACAGATACGCAGTATTTT. It specifies CASSELASLVTDTQYF.

This chain links TRBV5-8 with TRBJ2-4, with TRBD1 matching 7 bases. Germline CDR1 is SGHTS and CDR2 is YDEGEE. The CDR3 has 16 amino acids. Trimming took 3 bases from V and 0 from J; bases not matched to a gene: 6. CDR3 nucleotide sequence: TGTGCCAGCAGCTGGGGACAGTTACTAGCCAAAAACATTCAGTACTTC. Its translation is CASSWGQLLAKNIQYF. Drawing the rest from reference TRBV5-8 and TRBJ2-4, the complete variable domain is EAGVTQSPTHLIKTRGQQATLRCSPISGHTSVYWYQQALGLGLQFLLWYDEGEERNRGNFPPRFSGRQFPNYSSELNVNALELEDSALYLCASSWGQLLAKNIQYFGAGTRLSVL.

V usage is TRBV14 and J usage is TRBJ1-1, with D possibly matching TRBD1 (5 bases). With 2 bases removed from V and 4 bases from J, the gap between germline ends came to 8 bases. Per the germline V gene, CDR1 is SGHDN and CDR2 is FVKESK. The CDR3 sequence is 13 residues long. CDR3 coding DNA: TGTGCCAGCAGCCAATTGGGGACCACTGAAGCTTTCTTT. This sequence encodes CASSQLGTTEAFF.

This chain uses TRBV5-1 with TRBJ2-1; 9 bases are a match to TRBD2. Unmatched junction bases numbered 4, after V lost 5 bases and J lost 10 bases. Germline V gene sequence: CDR1 SGHRS, CDR2 YFSETQ. This CDR3 comprises 12 residues. This CDR3 reads CASSASGVEQFF. Written as DNA, the CDR3 is TGCGCCAGCAGTGCTAGCGGGGTGGAGCAGTTCTTC.

V usage is TRBV28 and J usage is TRBJ2-1, with D possibly matching TRBD1 (5 bases). The CDR3 loop spans 11 amino acids. V lost 3 bases, J lost 15 bases, and 12 bases lay in between. The germline V gene encodes CDR1 MDHEN and CDR2 SYDVKM. The CDR3 DNA reads TGTGCCAGCAGTTTCGCCAGGGCATTGTTCTTC. Its translation: CASSFARALFF.

V gene TRBV29-1 combines with J gene TRBJ2-5, with unresolved D. Per the germline V gene, CDR1 is SQVTM and CDR2 is ANQGSEA. V was clipped by 4 bases and J by 4 bases, with 13 bases between them. The CDR3 is 13 amino acids. CDR3 bases: TGCAGCGTTGCATTTGGGTTCTCAGAGACCCAGTACTTC. It specifies CSVAFGFSETQYF.

This chain connects TRBV28 to TRBJ1-4; D uncertain. Trimming removed 5 bases from V and 5 bases from J, with 9 bases in between. CDR3 length: 13 residues. Germline loops: CDR1 MDHEN, CDR2 SYDVKM. The CDR3 is CASSTPGNEKLFF. The CDR3 DNA is TGTGCCAGCAGTACGCCGGGCAATGAAAAACTGTTTTTT. Supplemented by reference TRBV28 and TRBJ1-4, the full variable domain reads DVKVTQSSRYLVKRTGEKVFLECVQDMDHENMFWYRQDPGLGLRLIYFSYDVKMKEKGDIPEGYSVSREKKERFSLILESASTNQTSMYLCASSTPGNEKLFFGSGTQLSVL.

The rearrangement uses TRBV6-5 and TRBJ2-2, with D uncertain. The CDR3 is 12 amino acids. Trimming stripped 2 bases from V and 8 bases from J, with 6 bases between. CDR1 and CDR2 (germline): MNHEY, SVGAGI. DNA for the CDR3: TGTGCCAGCAGTTACAATCCGGGGGAGCTGTTTTTT. Protein sequence: CASSYNPGELFF.

In its sample, this clone was seen a few times. The chain links TRBV29-1 to TRBJ2-1; D is perhaps TRBD1 (6 bases). The CDR3 runs to 17 residues. V lost 3 bases to trimming and J lost 5 bases, with 23 bases between them. Germline CDR1 and CDR2: SQVTM and ANQGSEA. The CDR3 nucleotides are TGCAGCGTTGAGGAACAGGGTTTTTATAGTCCGGACAATGAGCAGTTCTTC. Translating gives CSVEEQGFYSPDNEQFF.